The 15 T cell receptor beta chains below were found in one sample sequenced in a study of blood T cell repertoires in COVID-19. The table came from immunoSEQ multiplex PCR; TCRdb's copy has only in-frame clones and leaves some out. The sample holds 400,000 or so clones, 85% to 90% seen once. Material: PBMCs or T cells enriched from blood (not recorded which). The source is a man between 25 and 39 years old who had recovered from COVID-19.

The chain employs TRBV14 and TRBJ2-2, with 9 bases matching TRBD2. Germline V lookup: CDR1 SGHDN, CDR2 FVKESK. J lost 3 bases, V lost 6 bases, and 8 bases had no gene match. CDR3 length equals 16 residues. CDR3 nucleotide sequence: TGTGCCAGCAGTCACCCCGCTAGCGGGGACACCGGGGAGCTGTTTTTT. Its protein is CASSHPASGDTGELFF.

This chain joins TRBV6-6 and TRBJ1-2; 7 bases are shared with TRBD1. This CDR3 is built from 14 residues. V lost 5 bases and J lost 3; bases outside the gene matches: 6. The germline V gene encodes CDR1 MNHNY and CDR2 SVGAGI (reference sequence). For the CDR3, the DNA is TGTGCCAGCAGTCGATCCGGGACAGACTATGGCTACACCTTC. Encoded protein: CASSRSGTDYGYTF.

Worth noting for this clone: The identical CDR3 is also encoded by other nucleotide sequences in the sample. The chain carries TRBV7-9 and TRBJ1-1; a weak D match, TRBD1 (5 bases). The CDR3 totals 14 residues. V lost 1 base, J lost 1 base, and 7 bases lay in between. Germline CDR1 SEHNR, CDR2 FQNEAQ (reference sequence). The CDR3 coding sequence is TGTGCCAGCAGCTTAGTTAGGGGGAACACTGAAGCTTTCTTT. Its protein is CASSLVRGNTEAFF. Based on the CDR3 plus reference TRBV7-9 and TRBJ1-1, the full variable domain is DTGVSQNPRHKITKRGQNVTFRCDPISEHNRLYWYRQTLGQGPEFLTYFQNEAQLEKSRLLSDRFSAERPKGSFSTLEIQRTEQGDSAMYLCASSLVRGNTEAFFGQGTRLTVV.

The chain carries TRBV19 and TRBJ1-1; the match to TRBD1 covers 8 bases. J lost 1 base, V lost 5 bases, and 6 bases had no gene match. In germline, CDR1 is LNHDA, CDR2 SQIVND (reference sequence). This CDR3 is built from 15 residues. CDR3 sequence (DNA): TGTGCCAGTAGTCTACGGACAGGGACGAACACTGAAGCTTTCTTT. Translated: CASSLRTGTNTEAFF. Variable domain in full (rest from reference TRBV19 and TRBJ1-1): DGGITQSPKYLFRKEGQNVTLSCEQNLNHDAMYWYRQDPGQGLRLIYYSQIVNDFQKGDIAEGYSVSREKKESFPLTVTSAQKNPTAFYLCASSLRTGTNTEAFFGQGTRLTVV.

The sample holds one count of this clone. The rearrangement uses TRBV1 and TRBJ2-3; the table's D call, TRBD2, was not checked against the DNA. TRBV1 has pseudogene status. CDR3 length: 13 residues. The CDR3 loop is CTSSQSVTDTQYF. The CDR3 DNA follows: TGCACCAGCAGCCAATCGGTCACAGATACGCAGTATTTT.

This chain joins TRBV7-3 and TRBJ2-2; no clear D gene. V shed 2 bases and J shed 0 bases, with 10 bases lying between them. In germline, CDR1 is SGHTA, CDR2 FQGTGA. CDR3 length: 16 residues. The CDR3 protein is CASSLGQPANTGELFF. DNA for the CDR3: TGTGCCAGCAGCTTAGGGCAGCCCGCGAACACCGGGGAGCTGTTTTTT. The variable domain in full, with the rest retrieved from reference TRBV7-3 and TRBJ2-2, is GAGVSQTPSNKVTEKGKYVELRCDPISGHTALYWYRQSLGQGPEFLIYFQGTGAADDSGLPNDRFFAVRPEGSVSTLKIQRTERGDSAVYLCASSLGQPANTGELFFGEGSRLTVL.

V usage is TRBV12-5 and J usage is TRBJ1-1; 7 bases agree with TRBD1. This CDR3 spans 16 amino acids. Germline V CDR1 and CDR2: LGHNT, FRNRAP. With 0 bases clipped from V and 0 bases from J, the junction kept 4 bases outside the gene matches. CDR3 region: CASGLVQGQMNTEAFF. CDR3 DNA sequence: TGTGCTAGTGGTTTGGTACAGGGACAGATGAACACTGAAGCTTTCTTT.

This clone was seen a handful of times. The chain is built from TRBV7-9 and TRBJ2-1; 10 nucleotides align to TRBD2. This CDR3 contains 16 residues. The germline V gene encodes CDR1 SEHNR and CDR2 FQNEAQ (reference sequence). Germline trimming cut 1 base from V and 8 bases from J; bases unmatched to any gene: 8. This CDR3 is CASSLDLLAGDDEQFF. CDR3 DNA sequence: TGTGCCAGCAGCTTAGATCTGCTAGCGGGAGATGATGAGCAGTTCTTC.

The table lists this clone with a few counts. The rearrangement links TRBV7-9 to TRBJ2-7; D gene ambiguous. CDR1 and CDR2 from the germline V gene are SEHNR and FQNEAQ (reference sequence). This CDR3 is 14 amino acids long. Trimming pared 1 base from V and 2 bases from J, leaving 9 bases between. DNA of the CDR3: TGTGCCAGCAGCTTAGGTTTCAGTCCCTACGAGCAGTACTTC. This sequence encodes CASSLGFSPYEQYF. Together with reference TRBV7-9 and TRBJ2-7, the CDR3 gives the full variable domain: DTGVSQNPRHKITKRGQNVTFRCDPISEHNRLYWYRQTLGQGPEFLTYFQNEAQLEKSRLLSDRFSAERPKGSFSTLEIQRTEQGDSAMYLCASSLGFSPYEQYFGPGTRLTVT.

The sample holds one count of this clone. The chain employs TRBV7-2 and TRBJ1-4, with D unclear. Trimming cost V 5 bases and J 5 bases, with 24 bases left between them. Germline CDR1 reads SGHTA; CDR2 reads FQGNSA. The CDR3 length is 18 residues. The CDR3 region has the DNA TGTGCCAGCAGCGCCCAAACTCGGGGAGGGTTCGTCAATGAAAAACTGTTTTTT. Translated: CASSAQTRGGFVNEKLFF.

This chain uses TRBV18 with TRBJ2-5, with D uncertain. The V gene's germline CDR1 is KGHSH and CDR2 LQKENI. Trimming removed 1 base from V and 1 base from J, with 7 bases in between. This CDR3 has 14 amino acids. This CDR3 is CASSPLASQETQYF. The CDR3 nucleotides are TGTGCCAGCTCACCACTGGCCAGCCAAGAGACCCAGTACTTC.

In this sample, this clone turned up once. The genes are TRBV5-4 and TRBJ2-2; tentative D call: TRBD2 (5 bases). The CDR3 has 16 residues. CDR1 is SGHNT, CDR2 YYREEE, per germline (reference sequence). Trimming pared 2 bases from V and 0 bases from J, leaving 11 bases between. CDR3 region: CASSLRSGSNTGELFF. The DNA of the CDR3 is TGTGCCAGCAGCTTAAGAAGCGGTTCGAACACCGGGGAGCTGTTTTTT.

V usage is TRBV2 and J usage is TRBJ2-2, with 14 bases matching TRBD2. This CDR3 contains 16 residues. With V trimmed by 7 bases and J by 2 bases, 3 bases remained unmatched. Germline V gene data show CDR1 as SNHLY and CDR2 as FYNNEI. Here the CDR3 reads CASTGLAGDNTGELFF. The CDR3 region has the DNA TGTGCCAGCACGGGACTAGCGGGAGATAACACCGGGGAGCTGTTTTTT.

The rearrangement uses TRBV7-3 and TRBJ2-1; D perhaps matches TRBD2 (6 bases). V was cut by 5 bases and J by 4 bases, with 12 bases left in between. In germline, CDR1 is SGHTA, CDR2 FQGTGA. The length of the CDR3 is 14 residues. CDR3 DNA: TGTGCCAGCAGCGCCCGGGGACTTTACAATGAGCAGTTCTTC. Translated, it gives CASSARGLYNEQFF. Supplemented by reference TRBV7-3 and TRBJ2-1, the full variable domain reads GAGVSQTPSNKVTEKGKYVELRCDPISGHTALYWYRQSLGQGPEFLIYFQGTGAADDSGLPNDRFFAVRPEGSVSTLKIQRTERGDSAVYLCASSARGLYNEQFFGPGTRLTVL.

This chain uses TRBV2 with TRBJ2-1; 9 bases are shared with TRBD2. V lost 11 bases, J lost 9 bases, and 17 bases stayed unmatched. CDR3 length: 15 amino acids. Germline CDR1 is SNHLY and CDR2 is FYNNEI. The CDR3 spells CAGQGGLAGLGEQFF. In DNA, the CDR3 is TGTGCCGGCCAGGGTGGGCTAGCGGGACTAGGTGAGCAGTTCTTC.